The rows below give T cell receptor beta chains drawn from one sample of a study of cytomegalovirus exposure and HLA in healthy donors. The method was immunoSEQ multiplex PCR; TCRdb's version includes in-frame clones alone and lacks a portion of them. The profile covers about 150,000 clones, with about four fifths appearing a single time and 2.5% to 3% taken by the ten largest. Sequencing input: PBMCs. These receptors were collected from a man aged 18 to 29 in good health and CMV-seronegative. Both conserved end residues are trimmed from each CDR3. Fields, in order: J gene, V gene, CDR3 protein.

TRBJ2-7,TRBV5-4,ASSWDSLGAYEQY
TRBJ2-5,TRBV5-6,ASSLTSGGQETQY
TRBJ1-2,TRBV4-1,ASSEHGSFYGYT
TRBJ2-5,TRBV7-9,ASSFGGWETQY
TRBJ2-4,TRBV4-2,ASSLSWGDKNSQY
TRBJ1-4,TRBV6-6,ASSRGTANEKLF
TRBJ2-1,TRBV5-6,ASSSFRQGSDNEQF
TRBJ1-1,TRBV7-9,SSSLQFLAEAF
TRBJ1-1,TRBV27,ASSFGTGLNTEAF
TRBJ1-2,TRBV5-4,ASSFGQIYGYT
TRBJ2-2,TRBV6-5,ASSYSRGLNTGELF
TRBJ2-1,TRBV19,ASSRGTPRYNEQF
TRBJ2-5,TRBV2,ASTKGLADQETQY
TRBJ2-7,TRBV9,ASSVGPGDYYEQY
TRBJ1-1,TRBV28,ASSERGTGRTEAF
TRBJ2-5,TRBV6-6,ASSYDSPPGETQY
TRBJ1-1,TRBV5-3,ARSLSDGDAFTEAF
TRBJ2-7,TRBV27,ATRVAGLGNEQY
TRBJ2-7,TRBV25-1,ASSDPPFHEQY
TRBJ1-4,TRBV9,ASSVARGGEKLF
TRBJ1-1,TRBV21-1,ASSKAAGGRSTEAF
TRBJ1-1,TRBV6-1,ASSRVLGGGTEAF
TRBJ2-7,TRBV6-5,ASSYARTGGYEQY
TRBJ1-1,TRBV6-6,ASKSPLEGATEAF
TRBJ2-7,TRBV2,ASSQTYRGSYEQY
TRBJ2-6,TRBV5-1,ASSSDQLSSGANGLT
TRBJ1-5,TRBV19,ASCGQGRQPQH
TRBJ1-6,TRBV6-5,ASSYSQGNSPLH
TRBJ2-1,TRBV6-5,ASSYGSGGVYNEQF
TRBJ2-1,TRBV5-1,ASSENTNEQF
TRBJ1-2,TRBV28,ASRGTYYGYT
TRBJ1-2,TRBV27,ASSWDREGYGYT
TRBJ2-1,TRBV5-4,ASSPGGVSYNEQF
TRBJ2-1,TRBV10-3,ATGGTSSYNEQF
TRBJ2-3,TRBV5-6,ASNFRGGATDTQY
TRBJ2-7,TRBV13,ASSSHRYRGGHEQY
TRBJ2-5,TRBV27,ASRGLAGEFGPQY
TRBJ2-3,TRBV19,ASSVGTGGLSTDTQY
TRBJ1-2,TRBV6-5,ASTKEGAGLYGYT
TRBJ2-1,TRBV13,ASSLGSGSSYNEQF
TRBJ1-2,TRBV4-1,ASSGGQGGYGYT
TRBJ2-5,TRBV6-1,ASSRQETQY
TRBJ1-1,TRBV4-2,ASSPEGAGTEAF
TRBJ1-5,TRBV6-1,ASSEEVGLRQPQH
TRBJ1-6,TRBV27,ASSFLRLEAPLH